These 27 T cell receptor beta chains were sequenced from one sample in a study of blood T cell repertoires in COVID-19. Clones were sequenced by immunoSEQ multiplex PCR, and TCRdb holds only the in-frame ones, with some missing. The repertoire includes some 14,000 clones, roughly 84% of them detected once, and roughly 32% sits in the top ten. Sequencing was carried out using peripheral blood. The receptors were gathered from a man in his fifties with active COVID-19.

The gene calls are TRBV5-1 and TRBJ2-1, with 10 bases matching TRBD2. The CDR3 is 16 amino acids. From germline, CDR1 is SGHRS and CDR2 YFSETQ. V lost 4 bases and J lost 8; bases outside the gene matches: 12. CDR3 protein: CASSMSLAGIPHEQFF. In DNA form, the CDR3 reads TGCGCCAGCAGCATGTCACTAGCGGGAATACCCCATGAGCAGTTCTTC.

The chain combines TRBV7-3 with TRBJ2-1, with 9 positions matching TRBD1. This CDR3 is 15 amino acids long. In germline, CDR1 is SGHTA, CDR2 FQGTGA. After removal of 4 bases from V and 7 bases from J, the junction contained 8 bases not matched to a gene. CDR3 residues: CASSSQGATSNEQFF. In nucleotides, the CDR3 is TGTGCCAGCAGCTCACAGGGGGCTACGAGTAATGAGCAGTTCTTC.

V is TRBV5-4 and J is TRBJ2-3, with D possibly TRBD2 on 5 matching bases. V lost 3 bases and J 4 bases, leaving 15 bases between the germline ends. CDR1 and CDR2 from the germline V gene are SGHNT and YYREEE (reference sequence). This CDR3 comprises 15 residues. The CDR3 nucleotides read TGTGCCAGCAGCTCTCCGGAAGTTAGCGCAGATACGCAGTATTTT. Protein sequence: CASSSPEVSADTQYF. Combining the CDR3 with reference TRBV5-4 and TRBJ2-3 gives the whole variable domain ETGVTQSPTHLIKTRGQQVTLRCSSQSGHNTVSWYQQALGQGPQFIFQYYREEENGRGNFPPRFSGLQFPNYSSELNVNALELDDSALYLCASSSPEVSADTQYFGPGTRLTVL.

The chain recombines TRBV5-1 with TRBJ2-1, with TRBD1 as a possible D gene (6 bases). The CDR3 sequence is 16 residues long. Germline CDR1 SGHRS, CDR2 YFSETQ. Trimming shortened V by 1 base and J by 0 bases, and 11 bases separated the two germline ends. The CDR3 coding sequence is TGCGCCAGCAGCTTGCAGGGGCCTAGCTCCTACAATGAGCAGTTCTTC. It translates to CASSLQGPSSYNEQFF.

The V and J genes are TRBV2 and TRBJ1-1, with D unresolved. This CDR3 has 11 residues. Germline CDR1 and CDR2: SNHLY and FYNNEI. The V gene lost 8 bases and the J gene lost 4 bases, with 8 bases spanning the gap. In DNA form, the CDR3 reads TGTGCCAGCGGGCAGGCCACTGAAGCTTTCTTT. This gives the protein CASGQATEAFF.

This chain uses TRBV28 with TRBJ2-7; 12 bases line up with TRBD2. The CDR3 is 19 amino acids. The germline CDR1 and CDR2 sequences are MDHEN and SYDVKM. The trim removed 3 bases at V and 2 bases at J, leaving 14 bases unmatched. Here the CDR3 DNA reads TGTGCCAGCAGTTTTCGACTAGCGGGAGATAGATGGCGGACCTACGAGCAGTACTTC. Translating it yields CASSFRLAGDRWRTYEQYF.

This clone was detected once. The genes are TRBV27 and TRBJ2-7; D is possibly TRBD2 (5 bases). This CDR3 is built from 11 residues. Per the germline V gene, CDR1 is MNHEY and CDR2 is SMNVEV (reference sequence). The V end lost 6 bases, the J end lost 6 bases, and 9 bases lay between the germline ends. CDR3: CASSRGGEQYF. The CDR3 DNA reads as TGTGCCAGCAGCCGGGGTGGCGAGCAGTACTTC.

The V and J genes are TRBV28 and TRBJ1-5; no definite D call. In germline, CDR1 is MDHEN, CDR2 SYDVKM. CDR3 length equals 17 residues. Trimming pared 3 bases from V and 0 bases from J, leaving 15 bases between. CDR3 protein: CASSFAETLYSNQPQHF. The CDR3 coding sequence is TGTGCCAGCAGTTTTGCCGAAACCCTATATAGCAATCAGCCCCAGCATTTT.

The chain employs TRBV19 and TRBJ1-2, with a tentative D call TRBD1 (6 bases). Trimming pared 10 bases from V and 7 bases from J, leaving 13 bases between. CDR3 size: 11 residues. Looked up from germline, CDR1 is LNHDA and CDR2 is SQIVND (reference sequence). The CDR3 loop reads CATTGYSGYTF. The CDR3 DNA reads TGTGCCACTACAGGGTATTCTGGCTACACCTTC.

This sequence joins TRBV28 and TRBJ2-7, with D perhaps matching TRBD1 (5 bases). Trimming removed 5 bases from V and 3 bases from J, with 5 bases in between. The CDR3 runs to 11 residues. Germline V gene sequence: CDR1 MDHEN, CDR2 SYDVKM. The DNA of the CDR3 is TGTGCCAGCAGTGACAGCTACGAGCAGTACTTC. This translates into CASSDSYEQYF.

The chain recombines TRBV27 with TRBJ2-1; 9 bases match TRBD1. The length of the CDR3 is 14 residues. The germline CDR1 and CDR2 sequences are MNHEY and SMNVEV (reference sequence). V shed 3 bases, J shed 9 bases, and the junction held 6 bases outside the gene matches. The CDR3 reads CASSFGTGFGEQFF. CDR3 DNA: TGTGCCAGCAGTTTCGGGACAGGGTTCGGTGAGCAGTTCTTC.

The chain recombines TRBV6-2 or TRBV6-3 with TRBJ2-1; the match to TRBD1 covers 7 bases. The germline CDR1 and CDR2 sequences are MNHEY and SVGEGT. CDR3 length: 19 residues. V was clipped by 4 bases and J by 3 bases; unmatched bases: 18. DNA of the CDR3: TGTGCCAGCAGTTCCACTCCCTTTAACAGGGGAAAGATCTACAATGAGCAGTTCTTC. Translated: CASSSTPFNRGKIYNEQFF.

This clone turned up a few times. The rearrangement joins TRBV9 to TRBJ2-7; a possible D gene is TRBD1 (5 bases). CDR1 and CDR2 from the germline V gene are SGDLS and YYNGEE. V lost 0 bases and J lost 4, with 8 bases in between. The CDR3 length is 13 residues. The CDR3 spells CASSVVPGYEQYF. For the CDR3, the DNA is TGTGCCAGCAGCGTAGTCCCAGGGTACGAGCAGTACTTC.

The chain carries TRBV4-1 and TRBJ2-7; 8 bases line up with TRBD2. The V gene's germline CDR1 is MGHRA and CDR2 YSYEKL. The CDR3 runs to 15 residues. Losses at the gene ends were 3 bases for V and 4 bases for J; bases not matched to a gene: 8. In nucleotides, the CDR3 is TGCGCCAGCAGCCACCCCGGAGCGGGAGTGTACGAGCAGTACTTC. It codes for CASSHPGAGVYEQYF.

The chain is built from TRBV12-3 or TRBV12-4 and TRBJ1-1; D is undetermined. The CDR3 extends over 12 amino acids. V lost 7 bases to trimming and J lost 0 bases, with 6 bases between them. The CDR3 region is CASTHMNTEAFF. The CDR3 nucleotides read TGTGCCAGCACTCACATGAACACTGAAGCTTTCTTT.

The rearrangement links TRBV14 to TRBJ2-7; tentatively, D is TRBD1 (5 bases). CDR3 length: 16 amino acids. CDR1 SGHDN and CDR2 FVKESK come from the germline V gene. V lost 1 base and J 6 bases, leaving 19 bases between the germline ends. CDR3 nucleotides: TGTGCCAGCAGCCAAGCCCGCGGCAGGACACTACCCGAGCAGTACTTC. It is translated as CASSQARGRTLPEQYF.

The chain combines TRBV7-9 with TRBJ2-1; D possibly corresponds to TRBD1 (7 bases). The CDR3 spans 17 residues. Germline assignment: CDR1 SEHNR and CDR2 FQNEAQ (reference sequence). V was clipped by 3 bases and J by 7 bases, with 22 bases between them. The CDR3 is CASSFIQGGPAGNEQFF. CDR3 nucleotides: TGTGCCAGCAGCTTCATCCAGGGGGGCCCCGCAGGGAATGAGCAGTTCTTC.

The chain links TRBV9 to TRBJ1-2; 7 bases are shared with TRBD1. The CDR3 spans 15 residues. Unmatched junction bases numbered 8, after V lost 0 bases and J lost 6 bases. Per the germline V gene, CDR1 is SGDLS and CDR2 is YYNGEE. CDR3 DNA: TGTGCCAGCAGCGTAGGAGGGGGCGCCTCGAATGGCTACACCTTC. Protein: CASSVGGGASNGYTF.

The V call is TRBV11-2, the J call TRBJ2-1; 10 bases match TRBD1. With 5 bases clipped from V and 9 bases from J, the junction kept 10 bases outside the gene matches. Germline V gene sequence: CDR1 SGHAT, CDR2 FQNNGV. The CDR3 runs to 15 residues. CDR3 residues: CASSTGQGSFGEQFF. The CDR3, as DNA: TGTGCCAGCAGCACGGGACAGGGGTCTTTTGGTGAGCAGTTCTTC.

This chain joins TRBV7-8 and TRBJ2-2; D remains ambiguous. Germline V lookup: CDR1 SGHVS, CDR2 FQNEAQ. This CDR3 spans 13 amino acids. V lost 1 base to trimming and J lost 3 bases, with 3 bases between them. The chain's CDR3 is CASSLVDTGELFF. CDR3 nucleotides: TGTGCCAGCAGCTTAGTCGACACCGGGGAGCTGTTTTTT.

This chain uses TRBV10-2 with TRBJ2-2; D call uncertain. Germline V CDR1 and CDR2: WSHSY, SAAADI. The CDR3 spans 15 residues. The germline V and J ends were trimmed by 5 bases and 2 bases, with 12 bases remaining between them. In DNA, the CDR3 is TGCGCCAGCAGTAGCCAGGCTCTTAACACCGGGGAGCTGTTTTTT. Protein sequence: CASSSQALNTGELFF.

CDR3 sequence (DNA): TGCGCCAGCAGCTTGGGACAGGGGGTAACTGAAGCTTTCTTT. It specifies CASSLGQGVTEAFF. The chain recombines TRBV5-1 with TRBJ1-1; 9 bases are a match to TRBD1. Looked up from germline, CDR1 is SGHRS and CDR2 is YFSETQ. This CDR3 has 14 amino acids. Trimming at V came to 0 bases and at J to 5 bases, leaving 2 bases not matched to a gene.

The V gene is TRBV12-3 or TRBV12-4, the J gene TRBJ2-3, with 7 bases lining up with TRBD1. This CDR3 has 13 amino acids. V was clipped by 5 bases and J by 12 bases; unmatched bases: 11. CDR3 amino acids: CASSQSTGSDQYF. CDR3 sequence (DNA): TGTGCCAGCAGTCAATCGACAGGGTCAGATCAGTATTTT.

The chain uses TRBV7-8 and TRBJ2-1, with TRBD2 matching over 9 bases. The CDR3 is made up of 18 amino acids. V was clipped by 5 bases and J by 9 bases; unmatched bases: 20. Germline assignment: CDR1 SGHVS and CDR2 FQNEAQ. The CDR3 nucleotides are TGTGCCAGCAGCCCTAGGGATGTAGCGGGAGTTAGGCCACCTGAGCAGTTCTTC. It is translated as CASSPRDVAGVRPPEQFF.

The chain employs TRBV29-1 and TRBJ2-7; 8 nucleotides agree with TRBD2. V was pared by 7 bases and J by 7 bases, with 24 bases of the junction left unmatched. Germline CDR1 and CDR2: SQVTM and ANQGSEA. This CDR3 is built from 17 residues. The CDR3 bases are TGCAGCGCCCCCGCCAGGGTACAGACTAGCGCCCCTTTGGAGCAGTACTTC. Its translation is CSAPARVQTSAPLEQYF.

The chain joins TRBV27 to TRBJ2-3; maybe TRBD2 (5 bases). Trimming shortened V by 3 bases and J by 0 bases, and 10 bases separated the two germline ends. Germline-derived CDR1 and CDR2 are MNHEY and SMNVEV (reference sequence). The CDR3 consists of 15 residues. This CDR3 is CASSFLEDSTDTQYF. CDR3 coding DNA: TGTGCCAGCAGTTTTTTGGAGGATAGCACAGATACGCAGTATTTT.

V usage is TRBV7-8 and J usage is TRBJ2-7; 10 bases are a match to TRBD1. The CDR3 contains 15 residues. Germline V lookup: CDR1 SGHVS, CDR2 FQNEAQ. The ends lost 3 bases at V and 3 bases at J; junction bases unmatched: 5. CDR3 loop: CASSFDRGLVYEQYF. DNA of the CDR3: TGTGCCAGCAGCTTCGACAGGGGGCTGGTCTACGAGCAGTACTTC.